Detailed here is one T cell receptor beta chain. The antigen remains undetermined. At one end, the junction sequence differs from germline, possibly due to a read error. The data derive from a study of tumor-infiltrating lymphocytes in primary liver carcinoma. Regarding the study as a whole: Tumor region pairs overlapped more than did tumor-adjacent and tumor-blood pairs.

Per the germline V gene, CDR1 is LGHNT and CDR2 is FRNRAP. The CDR3 is 13 residues long. TCR beta cDNA was made from 400 to 500 ng total RNA with a constant-region primer. TCR beta libraries came from three nested multiplex PCR rounds using slightly modified ARM-PCR. In the first two PCR rounds, TRBV1-TRBV30 forward primers were paired with a C-beta reverse primer, and each round lasted about 10 cycles. TCRdb reanalysed the multiplex PCR reads using MiXCR and keeps one entry per CDR3 protein. The profile shows more than 70,000 distinct CDR3 sequences, roughly 71% of them singletons. From around 18-30 mg of unsorted bulk tissue, DNA and RNA were co-extracted together. Subjects presented with primary liver carcinoma managed by surgical resection.

The chain uses TRBV12-5 and TRBJ2-7; D may match TRBD1 or TRBD2 (5 bases each). The sequencing input was tumor-adjacent normal liver tissue. The TCR originated in a man aged 35-49 years with primary liver carcinoma and hepatitis B virus infection. The CDR3 sequence: CGSEGTGSYEQYF. In nucleotides, the CDR3 is TGTGGCAGTGAGGGGACCGGTTCCTACGAACAGTACTTC.